Below are 13 T cell receptor beta chains sequenced from a single sample in a study of T-cell memory formation after mild COVID-19. One entry per CDR3 protein, called by TCRdb with MiXCR from the 5' RACE reads. The profile covers 250,000 to 300,000 distinct CDR3 sequences, with 16% appearing a single time and roughly 22% taken by the ten largest. The sequencing sample was made of PBMCs or a T cell subset sorted from them (not recorded which). These receptors came from a man between 18 and 29 years old who had mild COVID-19 (a few samples of this study predate the infection). Cell type and time point are not known.

This chain connects TRBV6-1 to TRBJ1-2; D not resolved. Trimming stripped 3 bases from V and 4 bases from J, with 15 bases between. The CDR3 is made up of 15 amino acids. Germline V CDR1 and CDR2: MNHNS, SASEGT. The CDR3 protein is CASSDGLSAIYGYTF. In DNA form, the CDR3 reads TGTGCCAGCAGTGATGGACTTTCAGCCATCTATGGCTACACCTTC.

This chain links TRBV29-1 with TRBJ1-5; 7 bases align to TRBD1. The germline V gene encodes CDR1 SQVTM and CDR2 ANQGSEA. The junction had 8 bases not matched to a gene; V was cut back by 6 bases and J by 3 bases. This CDR3 has 14 residues. CDR3 residues: CSVGTENFNQPQHF. The CDR3 DNA follows: TGCAGCGTGGGGACAGAAAACTTCAATCAGCCCCAGCATTTT.

This clonotype was counted only a few times. The V and J genes are TRBV28 and TRBJ1-5; D unclear. The CDR3 runs 11 residues. The ends were cut back, 3 bases at V and 7 bases at J, with 4 bases in the middle. CDR1 is MDHEN, CDR2 SYDVKM, per germline. The CDR3 DNA reads as TGTGCCAGCAGTTTCCGACAGCCCCAGCATTTT. This translates into CASSFRQPQHF.

The sample holds a few counts of this clonotype. The V call is TRBV3-1, the J call TRBJ1-4; no clear D. CDR3 size: 16 residues. Trimming pared 3 bases from V and 7 bases from J, leaving 18 bases between. The germline V gene encodes CDR1 LGHDT and CDR2 YNNKEL (reference sequence). The CDR3 sequence is CASSHSSLAAGEKLFF. CDR3 DNA: TGTGCCAGCAGCCATTCTAGTTTGGCAGCAGGTGAAAAACTGTTTTTT.

This clonotype was observed a few times. This chain joins TRBV6-1 and TRBJ1-2, with 7 bases matching TRBD1. With 5 bases clipped from V and 8 bases from J, the junction kept 17 bases outside the gene matches. Germline CDR1 is MNHNS and CDR2 is SASEGT. This CDR3 comprises 16 residues. As DNA, the CDR3 is TGTGCCAGCAGTCCCCGAGGGTCCGTGACAGGGAACGGCTACACCTTC. Encoded protein: CASSPRGSVTGNGYTF.

This clonotype came up a few times. The gene calls are TRBV20-1 and TRBJ1-4; D is uncertain. Deletions cut 0 bases from V and 5 bases from J, with 10 bases between. Germline V gene sequence: CDR1 DFQATT, CDR2 SNEGSKA (reference sequence). The CDR3 loop spans 14 amino acids. The CDR3 DNA reads TGCAGTGCTAGAGATGTGGCCCAGAATGAAAAACTGTTTTTT. It codes for CSARDVAQNEKLFF.

The V and J genes are TRBV10-3 and TRBJ1-1, with 7 bases aligning to TRBD1. The CDR3 has 14 residues. Trimming took 1 base from V and 3 from J; bases not matched to a gene: 2. Germline values: CDR1 ENHRY, CDR2 SYGVKD. The CDR3 coding sequence is TGTGCCATCAGTGAGTTACAGGGGCACACTGAAGCTTTCTTT. Translation: CAISELQGHTEAFF.

The chain links TRBV23-1 to TRBJ2-7; D might be TRBD1 or TRBD2, each matching 5 bases. TRBV23-1 falls under the ORF class, with uncertain function. Trimming cost V 0 bases and J 2 bases, with 23 bases left between them. This CDR3 has 19 amino acids. DNA for the CDR3: TGCGCCAGCAGTCAATCGTGGGGACGTGGCGTCAACTCTACCTACGAGCAGTACTTC. Translation gives CASSQSWGRGVNSTYEQYF.

This clonotype was detected ten times or more. This chain links TRBV5-1 with TRBJ2-1, with D possibly being TRBD1 (6 bases). CDR1 is SGHRS, CDR2 YFSETQ, per germline. V lost 1 base, J lost 4 bases, and 6 bases lay in between. This CDR3 spans 13 amino acids. The CDR3 here is CASSLTGYNEQFF. CDR3 sequence (DNA): TGCGCCAGCAGCTTGACAGGGTACAATGAGCAGTTCTTC.

This clonotype was counted a few times. The chain combines TRBV5-1 with TRBJ2-3, with 11 bases that match TRBD2. Germline values: CDR1 SGHRS, CDR2 YFSETQ. V was clipped by 5 bases and J by 2 bases; unmatched bases: 4. CDR3 length: 15 residues. The CDR3 DNA follows: TGCGCCAGCAGTTATAGCGGGGGGGCCACAGATACGCAGTATTTT. Its translation: CASSYSGGATDTQYF.

This clonotype was recorded a few times. The chain couples TRBV12-5 to TRBJ1-4; D perhaps matches TRBD1 (6 bases). Germline CDR1 and CDR2: LGHNT and FRNRAP. The CDR3 covers 16 residues. Trimming took off 0 bases at V and 6 bases at J, with 14 bases between the two ends. CDR3 coding DNA: TGTGCTAGTGGTTTGGTACTCCGGGGGCAGGATGAAAAACTGTTTTTT. Its translation is CASGLVLRGQDEKLFF. The complete variable domain, with remaining parts taken from reference TRBV12-5 and TRBJ1-4, reads DARVTQTPRHKVTEMGQEVTMRCQPILGHNTVFWYRQTMMQGLELLAYFRNRAPLDDSGMPKDRFSAEMPDATLATLKIQPSEPRDSAVYFCASGLVLRGQDEKLFFGSGTQLSVL.

The J gene is TRBJ1-6, the V gene TRBV4-3, with a tentative D call TRBD1 (6 bases). V was clipped by 0 bases and J by 10 bases, with 13 bases between them. The length of the CDR3 is 15 residues. CDR1 is LGHNA, CDR2 YSLEER, per germline. In nucleotides, the CDR3 is TGCGCCAGCAGCCAAGAGTGGGGAAGGGGGTCACCCCTCCACTTT. It specifies CASSQEWGRGSPLHF.

This clonotype was observed many times. The chain uses TRBV4-1 and TRBJ1-2; D not resolved. CDR1 and CDR2 from the germline V gene are MGHRA and YSYEKL. The CDR3 is 12 residues long. V was clipped by 0 bases and J by 2 bases, with 1 base between them. The CDR3 loop is CASSQENYGYTF. The CDR3 region has the DNA TGCGCCAGCAGCCAAGAGAACTATGGCTACACCTTC.